Here is one T cell receptor beta chain with its context. Its antigen remains unknown. The V segment lost 8 bases and the J segment 3 bases; nucleotides outside the gene matches: 10. The CDR3 has 14 residues. Germline assignment: CDR1 SGDLS and CDR2 YYNGEE. Profiling relied on immunoSEQ multiplex PCR, and the TCRdb table lists in-frame clones only, not all of them. Of under 3,000 clones listed, less than 40% are singletons. The data are from a study of T cells in localized non-small cell lung cancer. Notes on the study in general: Because sequencing included only one region (of the tumor), heterogeneity remains possible. When the top 100 tumor clones were examined, a median approximately 62 of them also appeared in the adjacent lung, which was paired and uninvolved.

The sample consisted of lymph node tissue, taken before any cancer treatment. This receptor was taken from a male donor aged 60 or over with stage II squamous cell lung carcinoma. V is TRBV9 and J is TRBJ1-2, with 7 nucleotides matching TRBD1. The CDR3 DNA sequence: TGTGCCAGTACCACAGGGGCCCAGGACTATGGCTACACCTTC. Translating it yields CASTTGAQDYGYTF.